Listed below are T cell receptor beta chains from one sample, sequenced in a study of cytomegalovirus exposure and HLA in healthy donors. Produced via immunoSEQ multiplex PCR; TCRdb's table is partial and in-frame only. The table includes under 200,000 clones, around 80% detected once. The sequencing sample was made of PBMCs. The receptor source for this set is a man aged 35 to 55 in good health and CMV-seronegative. The CDR3 runs from the conserved cysteine through the conserved F or W. Each record gives: D gene, V gene, clone size, J gene, CDR3 DNA, CDR3 protein. D genes are given only for firm matches. Clone size is shown for a subset of rows, as once, few, many or a class of expanded clone.

D gene: NA; V gene: TRBV27; clone size: NA; J gene: TRBJ2-7; CDR3 DNA: TGTGCCAGCAGTCTCCGGGACAATTACGAGCAGTACTTC; CDR3 protein: CASSLRDNYEQYF
D gene: TRBD1; V gene: TRBV5-1; clone size: NA; J gene: TRBJ1-2; CDR3 DNA: TGCGCCAGCAGCCCGGGACAGGGAGTACCAGGCTATGGCTACACCTTC; CDR3 protein: CASSPGQGVPGYGYTF
D gene: TRBD1; V gene: TRBV6-5; clone size: once; J gene: TRBJ1-2; CDR3 DNA: TGTGCCAGCAGTTTACACCTGGGACAGGGCGGGTATGGCTACACCTTC; CDR3 protein: CASSLHLGQGGYGYTF
D gene: NA; V gene: TRBV7-4; clone size: NA; J gene: TRBJ1-4; CDR3 DNA: TGTGCCAGCAGCTTAGGGCAGAATCCAACTAATGAAAAACTGTTTTTT; CDR3 protein: CASSLGQNPTNEKLFF
D gene: NA; V gene: TRBV12-5; clone size: NA; J gene: TRBJ2-5; CDR3 DNA: TGTGCTAGTGGTTCAGGCGATGAAGAGACCCAGTACTTC; CDR3 protein: CASGSGDEETQYF
D gene: NA; V gene: TRBV7-2; clone size: few; J gene: TRBJ2-1; CDR3 DNA: TGTGCCAGCAGCTTAGCGGGCCGCTCCTACAATGAGCAGTTCTTC; CDR3 protein: CASSLAGRSYNEQFF
D gene: NA; V gene: TRBV29-1; clone size: NA; J gene: TRBJ2-7; CDR3 DNA: TGCAGCGTTGAGGAGGACTCCTACGAGCAGTACTTC; CDR3 protein: CSVEEDSYEQYF
D gene: TRBD1; V gene: TRBV27; clone size: NA; J gene: TRBJ1-2; CDR3 DNA: TGTGCCAGCAGTTCGGGGACAGGGAGTCCCTATGGCTACACCTTC; CDR3 protein: CASSSGTGSPYGYTF
D gene: TRBD2; V gene: TRBV10-3; clone size: NA; J gene: TRBJ2-7; CDR3 DNA: TGTGCCATCAGTGTATCTAGCGGGGGGACCTACGAGCAGTACTTC; CDR3 protein: CAISVSSGGTYEQYF
D gene: NA; V gene: TRBV25-1; clone size: NA; J gene: TRBJ2-6; CDR3 DNA: TGTGCCAGCAGTGGAGGCGGGGCCAACGTCCTGACTTTC; CDR3 protein: CASSGGGANVLTF
D gene: NA; V gene: TRBV27; clone size: NA; J gene: TRBJ2-1; CDR3 DNA: TGTGCCAGCAGCCGCTACAGGGATGAGCAGTTCTTC; CDR3 protein: CASSRYRDEQFF
D gene: NA; V gene: TRBV5-6; clone size: few; J gene: TRBJ1-4; CDR3 DNA: TGTGCCAGCAGCCCCGCGGGGGGCGTTGAAAAACTGTTTTTT; CDR3 protein: CASSPAGGVEKLFF
D gene: NA; V gene: TRBV11-3; clone size: few; J gene: TRBJ2-3; CDR3 DNA: TGTGCCAGCAGCCACGGAGGGTTTGGCACAGATACGCAGTATTTT; CDR3 protein: CASSHGGFGTDTQYF
D gene: TRBD1; V gene: TRBV19; clone size: NA; J gene: TRBJ1-1; CDR3 DNA: TGTGCCAGTAGTAAAGGACAGGGGTGGGCTGAAGCTTTCTTT; CDR3 protein: CASSKGQGWAEAFF
D gene: NA; V gene: TRBV6-1; clone size: NA; J gene: TRBJ1-3; CDR3 DNA: TGTGCCAGCAGTGCCGAGACAGCCCCTTTCTCTGGAAACACCATATATTTT; CDR3 protein: CASSAETAPFSGNTIYF
D gene: NA; V gene: TRBV5-4; clone size: NA; J gene: TRBJ1-6; CDR3 DNA: TGTGCCAGCAGCTTGGCGGGGGACCGACCCTCTTCCCTCCACTTT; CDR3 protein: CASSLAGDRPSSLHF
D gene: TRBD2; V gene: TRBV6-5; clone size: NA; J gene: TRBJ2-1; CDR3 DNA: TGTGCCAGCAGCACGCAGCGGGAGGCATACAATGAGCAGTTCTTC; CDR3 protein: CASSTQREAYNEQFF
D gene: TRBD2; V gene: TRBV4-2; clone size: NA; J gene: TRBJ2-1; CDR3 DNA: TGTGCCAGCAGCCAAGCGGGACTAGCGGGAGGGTATGATGAGCAGTTCTTC; CDR3 protein: CASSQAGLAGGYDEQFF